The T cell receptor beta chain under discussion was sequenced for a study of cytomegalovirus exposure and HLA in healthy donors. The data were produced by immunoSEQ multiplex PCR, yet TCRdb's version contains in-frame clones alone and is incomplete. This repertoire shows 100,000 to 150,000 clones, roughly 88% found once; its top ten account for about 5.3%. About this clone: What it binds is unknown.

Findings and caveats of the study: The study recorded 150 to 200 TCR beta chains that were cytomegalovirus-associated.

The CDR3 extends over 15 amino acids. Germline V lookup: CDR1 SNHLY, CDR2 FYNNEI. V lost 6 bases and J 8 bases, leaving 19 bases between the germline ends. The chain is built from TRBV2 and TRBJ1-4; D uncertain. This receptor was taken from a man between 18 and 29 years old in good health and CMV-seronegative. Sequences were obtained from PBMCs. The CDR3 reads CASSHPGGRVEKLFF. In nucleotides, the CDR3 is TGTGCCAGCAGCCACCCGGGCGGGCGCGTCGAAAAACTGTTTTTT. Variable domain in full (rest from reference TRBV2 and TRBJ1-4): EPEVTQTPSHQVTQMGQEVILRCVPISNHLYFYWYRQILGQKVEFLVSFYNNEISEKSEIFDDQFSVERPDGSNFTLKIRSTKLEDSAMYFCASSHPGGRVEKLFFGSGTQLSVL.